This T cell receptor (beta chain) was profiled in a study of blood T cell repertoires in COVID-19. Overall study context: The study drew acute and convalescent COVID-19 samples from the United States, Italy and Spain. PBMCs, B-cell-depleted T cells, or T cells provided the cDNA or gDNA that made up the material.

The assay was immunoSEQ multiplex PCR, and TCRdb's table has in-frame clones only and misses some. The sample has approximately 100,000 clones, roughly 86% seen once. Germline CDR1 and CDR2: MGHRA and YSYEKL. This CDR3 has 15 amino acids. Trimming cost V 0 bases and J 0 bases, with 6 bases left between them. This receptor was taken from a man aged 50-60 years with acute or convalescent COVID-19. Input material: peripheral blood. The chain links TRBV4-1 to TRBJ1-3; D not certain. The CDR3 region is CASSQERSSGNTIYF. The CDR3 nucleotides are TGCGCCAGCAGCCAAGAGCGGAGCTCTGGAAACACCATATATTTT.